Given below is one TCR beta chain in context. The method was immunoSEQ multiplex PCR; TCRdb's version includes in-frame clones alone and lacks a portion of them. This table has about 190,000 clones, over 75% appearing once. The sample originates from a study of blood T cell repertoires in COVID-19. The germline CDR1 and CDR2 sequences are SGDLS and YYNGEE. The CDR3 sequence is 17 residues long. Germline trimming cut 4 bases from V and 0 bases from J; bases unmatched to any gene: 8. The source material was peripheral blood. The clonotype originates from a woman older than 75 with active or convalescent COVID-19. The V call is TRBV9, the J call TRBJ2-2; 8 positions match TRBD1. CDR3 in amino acids: CASSTSDRGSNTGELFF. The CDR3 DNA sequence: TGTGCCAGCAGCACCTCAGACAGGGGTTCGAACACCGGGGAGCTGTTTTTT.